These 15 T cell receptor beta chains came from one sample sequenced in a study of blood T cell repertoires in COVID-19. Assay used: immunoSEQ multiplex PCR; TCRdb lists only in-frame clones, some missing. This sample has over 150,000 clones, with 70% to 90% found just once. Material: peripheral blood. The receptors originated from a man aged 50 to 59 who had recovered from COVID-19.

The chain combines TRBV6-5 with TRBJ1-4; a possible D gene is TRBD1 (6 bases). CDR3 length: 14 amino acids. In germline, CDR1 is MNHEY, CDR2 SVGAGI. Trimming shortened V by 5 bases and J by 1 base, and 8 bases separated the two germline ends. Here the CDR3 DNA reads TGTGCCAGCAGTCGAGGGGGAACTAATGAAAAACTGTTTTTT. Protein: CASSRGGTNEKLFF.

This chain connects TRBV7-2 to TRBJ2-5; 7 bases align to TRBD1. CDR3 size: 14 residues. The V segment lost 4 bases and the J segment 5 bases; nucleotides outside the gene matches: 7. The V gene's germline CDR1 is SGHTA and CDR2 FQGNSA. The CDR3 DNA is TGTGCCAGCAGCTCGGACAGGTCATCGGAGACCCAGTACTTC. This encodes CASSSDRSSETQYF.

V gene TRBV3-1 (or the pseudogene TRBV3-2) combines with J gene TRBJ2-1; 12 bases match TRBD1. Unmatched junction bases numbered 6, after V lost 3 bases and J lost 6 bases. This CDR3 has 16 amino acids. Germline CDR1 and CDR2: LGHDT and YNNKEL (reference sequence). CDR3 residues: CASSQPGQGASNEQFF. Written as DNA, the CDR3 is TGTGCCAGCAGCCAGCCGGGACAGGGGGCAAGCAATGAGCAGTTCTTC.

The chain couples TRBV6-5 to TRBJ2-3, with TRBD1 matching 9 bases. Germline V gives CDR1 MNHEY, CDR2 SVGAGI. With V trimmed by 6 bases and J by 1 base, 5 bases remained unmatched. The CDR3 runs to 15 residues. The CDR3 nucleotides are TGTGCCAGCAGCCAACAGGGGGCGGGCACAGATACGCAGTATTTT. Its protein is CASSQQGAGTDTQYF.

This chain links TRBV5-1 with TRBJ2-3, with 7 nucleotides matching TRBD2. The CDR3 contains 15 residues. The germline V gene encodes CDR1 SGHRS and CDR2 YFSETQ. J was trimmed by 0 bases and V by 2 bases; bases with no gene match: 3. The CDR3 coding sequence is TGCGCCAGCAGCTTAGCGGGGACCAGCACAGATACGCAGTATTTT. This translates into CASSLAGTSTDTQYF.

In this sample, this clone turned up a few times. The CDR3 loop reads CASSETGTVRGEQYF. The CDR3 region has the DNA TGTGCCAGCAGCGAAACCGGGACAGTGAGGGGCGAGCAGTACTTC. The chain carries TRBV7-9 and TRBJ2-7; the match to TRBD1 covers 7 bases. The CDR3 consists of 15 residues. The V and J ends lost 5 bases and 6 bases, in that order; junction bases with no gene match: 13. Germline CDR1 reads SEHNR; CDR2 reads FQNEAQ (reference sequence).

The CDR3 spells CASSPTDRVLVRELFF. The CDR3 coding sequence is TGTGCCAGCTCACCAACGGACAGGGTCCTTGTCCGGGAGCTGTTTTTT. This chain joins TRBV18 and TRBJ2-2, with 8 bases identical to TRBD1. Per the germline V gene, CDR1 is KGHSH and CDR2 is LQKENI. Trimming cost V 2 bases and J 9 bases; bases outside gene matches: 11. The CDR3 contains 16 residues.

This clone has only one observation. For the CDR3, the DNA is TGTGCCAGCAGTTTAGACAGGAACGGTAACGGGGAGCTGTTTTTT. Protein sequence: CASSLDRNGNGELFF. This rearrangement joins TRBV27 to TRBJ2-2; maybe TRBD1 (6 bases). The germline CDR1 and CDR2 sequences are MNHEY and SMNVEV (reference sequence). This CDR3 contains 15 residues. The ends were cut back, 2 bases at V and 7 bases at J, with 14 bases in the middle.

The chain is built from TRBV19 and TRBJ2-3; D is ambiguous. The CDR3 is 14 residues long. Trimming left V 5 bases short and J 0 bases short, with 9 bases between. The V gene's germline CDR1 is LNHDA and CDR2 SQIVND (reference sequence). As DNA, the CDR3 is TGTGCCAGTAGTGACTCATCTAGCACAGATACGCAGTATTTT. It yields the protein CASSDSSSTDTQYF. The full variable domain, its missing parts supplied by reference TRBV19 and TRBJ2-3, is DGGITQSPKYLFRKEGQNVTLSCEQNLNHDAMYWYRQDPGQGLRLIYYSQIVNDFQKGDIAEGYSVSREKKESFPLTVTSAQKNPTAFYLCASSDSSSTDTQYFGPGTRLTVL.

The V and J genes are TRBV7-7 and TRBJ2-1, with 7 bases identical to TRBD2. Looked up from germline, CDR1 is SSHAT and CDR2 is FNYEAQ (reference sequence). The CDR3 runs to 16 residues. Trimming cost V 3 bases and J 6 bases; bases outside gene matches: 11. For the CDR3, the DNA is TGTGCCAGCAGCTTGGGGGACGGGAGGAGTTCCAATGAGCAGTTCTTC. Its protein is CASSLGDGRSSNEQFF.

This chain uses TRBV11-2 with TRBJ2-3; D perhaps matches TRBD2 (6 bases). Germline V lookup: CDR1 SGHAT, CDR2 FQNNGV. This CDR3 contains 12 residues. Trimming cost V 5 bases and J 14 bases, with 17 bases left between them. The CDR3 region has the DNA TGTGCCAGCAGCGGTACTAGCCGACCAGCGTATTTT. It translates to CASSGTSRPAYF.

This chain links TRBV7-9 with TRBJ2-1, with 11 nucleotides matching TRBD2. The CDR3 is 15 amino acids. Germline CDR1 SEHNR, CDR2 FQNEAQ (reference sequence). Unmatched junction bases numbered 8, after V lost 5 bases and J lost 8 bases. The CDR3 nucleotides read TGTGCCAGCAGCATTAGCGGGGGGGCCTCGGATGAGCAGTTCTTC. It is translated as CASSISGGASDEQFF.

The chain couples TRBV19 to TRBJ2-7; D ambiguous. Trimming shortened V by 10 bases and J by 5 bases, and 21 bases separated the two germline ends. CDR1 and CDR2 (germline): LNHDA, SQIVND (reference sequence). CDR3 length equals 14 residues. The CDR3: CATTPSTQAHEQYF. The CDR3 DNA sequence: TGTGCCACCACTCCCTCCACTCAGGCCCACGAGCAGTACTTC.

The CDR3 nucleotides are TGTGCCAGCAGGCCAGGGGGTGCGGTGGAGACCCAGTACTTC. Translation: CASRPGGAVETQYF. The chain carries TRBV7-2 and TRBJ2-5; 7 bases align to TRBD1. Germline V gives CDR1 SGHTA, CDR2 FQGNSA. CDR3 length equals 14 residues. Unmatched junction bases numbered 9, after V lost 6 bases and J lost 5 bases. The whole variable domain, filled in from reference TRBV7-2 and TRBJ2-5, reads GAGVSQSPSNKVTEKGKDVELRCDPISGHTALYWYRQSLGQGLEFLIYFQGNSAPDKSGLPSDRFSAERTGGSVSTLTIQRTQQEDSAVYLCASRPGGAVETQYFGPGTRLLVL.

The chain joins TRBV6-6 to TRBJ2-7; 7 positions match TRBD2. From germline, CDR1 is MNHNY and CDR2 SVGAGI (reference sequence). V was pared by 2 bases and J by 4 bases, with 11 bases of the junction left unmatched. There are 16 residues in the CDR3. The CDR3 DNA reads TGTGCCAGCAGTTACAGGCAGCGGGATCTTGGTTACGAGCAGTACTTC. It is translated as CASSYRQRDLGYEQYF.